This T cell receptor (beta chain) was documented in a study of cytomegalovirus exposure and HLA in healthy donors. Study-level findings and limits: Later genetic work tied a missense DCLRE1C variant to beta-chain V and J trimming.

Trimming took 5 bases from V and 5 from J; bases not matched to a gene: 14. Looked up from germline, CDR1 is MGHRA and CDR2 is YSYEKL. This CDR3 is 16 amino acids long. The PCR had 60 Vbeta and 13 Jbeta primers. TCRdb's table, derived via immunoSEQ multiplex PCR, lists solely in-frame clones and lacks some. Of 58,000 or so clones listed, approximately 71% were seen once; the top ten hold roughly 23%. A note on this clone: Its antigen is still unknown.

V and J are TRBV4-1 and TRBJ2-7, with 8 bases lining up with TRBD2. The source of this sequence is a man in his forties or fifties in good health and CMV-seropositive. Sequenced input: PBMCs. The CDR3: CASSASPGLGSHEQYF. Written as DNA, the CDR3 is TGCGCCAGCAGCGCGAGTCCGGGACTAGGGTCCCACGAGCAGTACTTC.